The clone carrying this T cell receptor (beta chain) was seen ten or more times. What it recognizes is unknown. The sample comes from a study of CD8 T cells in ankylosing spondylitis. Study-level points and caveats: A subset of motif variants has previously been described in the synovial fluid and blood of reactive arthritis. Seemingly distinctive of ankylosing spondylitis blood was a TCR beta motif formed by eight highly homologous variants.

The germline V and J ends were trimmed by 6 bases and 2 bases, with 12 bases remaining between them. The CDR3 runs 13 residues. CDR1 SQVTM and CDR2 ANQGSEA come from the germline V gene. Via MiXCR, TCRdb re-called the 5' RACE reads, giving one row per CDR3 protein. The top ten hold around 0.92% of the sample, which has around 480,000 distinct CDR3 sequences, roughly 15% seen once. Sequencing was performed on blood, either unsorted or a sorted T cell fraction (not recorded which). This clonotype originated in a male donor with ankylosing spondylitis. The chain couples TRBV29-1 to TRBJ2-3; tentative D call: TRBD2 (5 bases). The CDR3 DNA is TGCAGCGTCCGCGGGCAGTTCACAGATACGCAGTATTTT. Protein: CSVRGQFTDTQYF.